This is a list of T cell receptor beta chains from one sample in a study of blood T cell repertoires in COVID-19. Method: immunoSEQ multiplex PCR; TCRdb's copy keeps in-frame clones and lacks some. The sample lists around 190,000 clones; approximately 80% were seen once. Material for sequencing was peripheral blood. These receptors were obtained from a human donor in a cohort sampled during active COVID-19. Both conserved end residues are part of each CDR3. Fields, in order: clone size, D gene, V gene, J gene, CDR3 DNA, CDR3 protein. A D gene is named only where the DNA matches it firmly. Clone size is given for some rows only: seen once, a few or many times, or a class if the clone is expanded.

>-|TRBD1|TRBV28|TRBJ1-2
TGTGCCAGCAGTCAACACCGGGGACAGGGAAACGGCTACACCTTC
CASSQHRGQGNGYTF
>-|TRBD1|TRBV6-1|TRBJ1-3
TGTGCCAGCAGTGACAGCAGGGGGCACAACTCTGGAAACACCATATATTTT
CASSDSRGHNSGNTIYF
>-|TRBD2|TRBV6-2/TRBV6-3|TRBJ2-7
TGTGCCAGCAGTTTCTCGGGACTAGCGAGCGCCTCCATCTCCTACGAGCAGTACTTC
CASSFSGLASASISYEQYF
>-|-|TRBV28|TRBJ1-2
TGTGCCAGCAGTCAAGCGCGGGGGAACTATGGCTACACCTTC
CASSQARGNYGYTF
>-|-|TRBV5-4|TRBJ1-2
TGTGCCAGCAGCTTGGTGGAGGGGGGCTACACCTTC
CASSLVEGGYTF
>few|-|TRBV4-2|TRBJ1-1
TGTGCCAGCAGCCAAGATCTCCTTGTTACTGAAGCTTTCTTT
CASSQDLLVTEAFF
>-|TRBD2|TRBV29-1|TRBJ2-1
TGCAGCGTGGGCGGGACTAGATTAGACAATGAGCAGTTCTTC
CSVGGTRLDNEQFF
>-|-|TRBV7-9|TRBJ2-6
TGTGCCAGCAGTAGCGTGGACGGTTCCTCTGGGGCCAACGTCCTGACTTTC
CASSSVDGSSGANVLTF
>once|TRBD2|TRBV7-6|TRBJ2-7
TGTGCCAGCAGCGCCGGGGGGAATACAGAGCAGTACTTC
CASSAGGNTEQYF
>-|-|TRBV28|TRBJ2-3
TGTGCCAGCAGTTTATCAGGGGCCCGCGAAGATACGCAGTATTTT
CASSLSGAREDTQYF
>once|TRBD1|TRBV9|TRBJ1-1
TGTGCCAGCTACTCCGGGACAGAGAACACTGAAGCTTTCTTT
CASYSGTENTEAFF
>-|TRBD2|TRBV9|TRBJ2-7
TGTGCCAGCAGCGCCCGACTAGCCGGGCCCTACGAGCAGTACTTC
CASSARLAGPYEQYF
>once|-|TRBV7-3|TRBJ2-7
TGTGCCAGCAGCTTAGATGGGGGCGGGAGTCCCTACGAGCAGTACTTC
CASSLDGGGSPYEQYF
>-|-|TRBV7-5|TRBJ2-2
TGTGTCAGAAGCTTATCAATGTTCAGCGCGAACACCGGGGAGCTGTTTTTT
CVRSLSMFSANTGELFF
>-|-|TRBV27|TRBJ1-5
TGTGCCAGCAGTCATGGGGGGCAGCCCCAGCATTTT
CASSHGGQPQHF
>-|TRBD1|TRBV27|TRBJ2-7
TGTGCCAGTCAACGATCAGGGGGCGTCTCTACTACGGGGGAGCAGTACTTC
CASQRSGGVSTTGEQYF
>-|-|TRBV9|TRBJ1-2
TGTGCCAGCAGCGTGTTCGAGGATGGCTACACCTTC
CASSVFEDGYTF
>-|-|TRBV7-2|TRBJ2-1
TGTGCCAGCAGTTCTCAGACTAATGAGCAGTTCTTC
CASSSQTNEQFF
>-|TRBD1|TRBV6-5|TRBJ2-7
TGTGCCAGCAGCAGTACAGGGGGTGCCTACGAGCAGTACTTC
CASSSTGGAYEQYF
>-|TRBD1|TRBV10-1|TRBJ1-2
TGCGCCAGCAGCGACGACAGGGTGTTTGGCTACACCTTC
CASSDDRVFGYTF
>-|-|TRBV6-5|TRBJ2-3
TGTGCCAGCAGTTACGCGGGGACCACAGATACGCAGTATTTT
CASSYAGTTDTQYF
>-|TRBD2|TRBV20-1|TRBJ2-7
TGCAGTGCTAGTTCGGGTAGCGGGGGAGAATACGAGCAGTACTTC
CSASSGSGGEYEQYF
>-|-|TRBV12-3/TRBV12-4|TRBJ1-1
TGTGCCAGCAGTTTAGCGCTTTTAGTTGAAGCTTTCTTT
CASSLALLVEAFF
>once|TRBD2|TRBV6-5|TRBJ2-1
TGTGCCAGCAGTTACTCGACTAGCGGGAGCCAGGTTGAGCAGTTCTTC
CASSYSTSGSQVEQFF
>-|-|TRBV6-2/TRBV6-3|TRBJ2-1
TGTGCCAGCAGCCCACAGAACAATGAGCAGTTCTTC
CASSPQNNEQFF
>once|-|TRBV18|TRBJ1-1
TGTGCCAGCTCACCGGGGCCCGAAGCTTTCTTT
CASSPGPEAFF
>-|-|TRBV4-2|TRBJ2-7
TGTGCCAGCAGCCGGACCGGGACACCCGGCGACGAGCAGTACTTC
CASSRTGTPGDEQYF
>-|-|TRBV7-2|TRBJ2-1
TGTGCCAGCAGCTTAGCCCGGAATGAGCAGTTCTTC
CASSLARNEQFF
>-|TRBD2|TRBV28|TRBJ2-1
TGTGCCAGCAGTTTTTTACTGACTAGCGGGAACTACAATGAGCAGTTCTTC
CASSFLLTSGNYNEQFF
>-|-|TRBV11-3|TRBJ2-7
TGTGCCAGCAGCTTAGCGGGTGGAGAGCAGTACTTC
CASSLAGGEQYF
>-|TRBD2|TRBV5-4|TRBJ2-7
TGTGCCAGCAGCCGGGAGGGAACCTACTACGAGCAGTACTTC
CASSREGTYYEQYF
>-|-|TRBV18|TRBJ1-1
TGTGCCAGCTCAGCCCGGGACAAGAACACTGAAGCTTTCTTT
CASSARDKNTEAFF
>-|TRBD1|TRBV7-3|TRBJ2-7
TGTGCCAGCAGCAACGGACAGGTCGGCGAGCAGTACTTC
CASSNGQVGEQYF
>-|TRBD1|TRBV3-1/TRBV3-2|TRBJ1-3
TGTGCCAGCAGCCCGACAGGGGGCGCCTCTGGAAACACCATATATTTT
CASSPTGGASGNTIYF
>-|TRBD2|TRBV4-3|TRBJ2-7
TGCGCCAGCAGCCTGGGATTGGGACTAGCGTCCTCCTACGAGCAGTACTTC
CASSLGLGLASSYEQYF
>-|TRBD1|TRBV12-3/TRBV12-4|TRBJ2-7
TGTGCCAGCAGCCGGACAGGGCCCGAGCAGTACTTC
CASSRTGPEQYF
>-|TRBD1|TRBV5-5|TRBJ2-7
TGTGCCAGCAGCTTGGACAGGGGGATTTTCTACGAGCAGTACTTC
CASSLDRGIFYEQYF
>-|TRBD1|TRBV6-2/TRBV6-3|TRBJ2-2
TGTGCCAGCAGTCCCGGGACAGGGGACACCGGGGAGCTGTTTTTT
CASSPGTGDTGELFF
>-|-|TRBV12-3/TRBV12-4|TRBJ1-1
TGTGCCAGCAGTCCCGAGAGGAACACTGAAGCTTTCTTT
CASSPERNTEAFF
>-|TRBD1|TRBV27|TRBJ2-7
TGTGCCAGCAGTCGACAGGGCCTTCCCTACGAGCAGTACTTC
CASSRQGLPYEQYF
>-|-|TRBV6-2/TRBV6-3|TRBJ2-2
TGTGCCAGCAGTTTCCTTTTCCAGTACACCGGGGAGCTGTTTTTT
CASSFLFQYTGELFF
>once|-|TRBV7-2|TRBJ1-6
TGTGCCAGCAGCTTGGGCCTCTCCTATAATTCACCCCTCCACTTT
CASSLGLSYNSPLHF
>-|-|TRBV28|TRBJ1-5
TGTGCCAGCAGTTTAACTCTCCAGGGGATGTATCAGCCCCAGCATTTT
CASSLTLQGMYQPQHF
>-|-|TRBV24-1|TRBJ1-1
TGTGCCATCCCCGGCGGACACAACTACCGGGGGGGAAACACTGAAGCTTTCTTT
CAIPGGHNYRGGNTEAFF